The 15 T cell receptor beta chains listed next were all sequenced from one sample in a study of blood T cell repertoires in COVID-19 (dated by TCRdb to about 2020). The method behind the library was the immunoSEQ multiplex PCR assay. This is the immuneACCESS table as TCRdb keeps it, with only in-frame sequences that have V and J called. A part of the clones is gone; compared with another copy, unresolved V genes explain less than half, and the rest is unexplained. The sample table lists a few hundred thousand clones, roughly 89% of them with a count of one. Of the sample, around 4.6% is held by the ten largest clones. The sequenced material came from peripheral blood. Receptor source: a woman aged 40 to 50 who had recovered from COVID-19.

This chain links TRBV18 with TRBJ2-7; D might be TRBD1 (5 bases). Trimming took off 6 bases at V and 6 bases at J, with 9 bases between the two ends. The CDR3 loop spans 11 amino acids. Per the germline V gene, CDR1 is KGHSH and CDR2 is LQKENI. CDR3 loop: CASSNRGEQYF. The CDR3 DNA follows: TGTGCCAGCTCTAATAGGGGCGAGCAGTACTTC.

This chain links TRBV10-3 with TRBJ2-3, with 7 bases matching TRBD2. The germline V gene encodes CDR1 ENHRY and CDR2 SYGVKD. J lost 6 bases, V lost 3 bases, and 9 bases had no gene match. The CDR3 has 15 residues. The CDR3 protein is CAISDVRVGGDTQYF. CDR3 DNA sequence: TGTGCCATCAGTGACGTCCGGGTCGGGGGGGATACGCAGTATTTT.

The chain uses TRBV28 and TRBJ1-4; 7 bases match TRBD1. CDR1 is MDHEN and CDR2 is SYDVKM in the germline V gene. V was pared by 6 bases and J by 6 bases, with 7 bases of the junction left unmatched. This CDR3 spans 14 amino acids. CDR3 DNA: TGTGCCAGCAGAACGACAGGGTGGGATGAAAAACTGTTTTTT. This gives the protein CASRTTGWDEKLFF.

This chain connects TRBV21-1 to TRBJ2-1; TRBD2 was called by the table and not checked on the DNA. TRBV21-1 constitutes a pseudogene. The CDR3 covers 15 residues. CDR3 region: CASSSSGRIGDEQFF. CDR3 sequence (DNA): TGTGCCAGCAGCAGTAGCGGGAGGATCGGAGATGAGCAGTTCTTC.

This chain connects TRBV6-5 to TRBJ1-2; 8 bases fit TRBD1. This CDR3 comprises 14 residues. V trimming: 4 bases; J trimming: 4 bases; junction bases outside the gene matches: 5. Per germline, CDR1 MNHEY and CDR2 SVGAGI. The CDR3 DNA is TGTGCCAGCAGTTCGCAGGGGGCAATCTATGGCTACACCTTC. Protein product: CASSSQGAIYGYTF.

The chain couples TRBV24-1 to TRBJ1-1; tentative D call: TRBD1 (6 bases). The V end was cut by 5 bases, the J end by 5 bases, with 11 bases between. The CDR3 sequence is 13 residues long. The V gene's germline CDR1 is KGHDR and CDR2 SFDVKD. The CDR3 DNA sequence: TGTGCCACCAGTGGGGGGCGATTGACTGAAGCTTTCTTT. Its translation is CATSGGRLTEAFF.

The chain is built from TRBV19 and TRBJ2-3; 10 nucleotides line up with TRBD2. The length of the CDR3 is 15 residues. The V gene's germline CDR1 is LNHDA and CDR2 SQIVND (reference sequence). V was pared by 4 bases and J by 3 bases, with 4 bases of the junction left unmatched. The CDR3 DNA sequence: TGTGCCAGTAGTAACCGAGCGGGAGGGACAGATACGCAGTATTTT. Amino acids: CASSNRAGGTDTQYF.

This clone is a singleton in its sample. Other DNA variants within this sample encode the same CDR3. Here the CDR3 reads CASRRTGATGELFF. CDR3 nucleotide sequence: TGTGCCAGCAGAAGGACAGGGGCCACCGGGGAGCTGTTTTTT. The chain employs TRBV27 and TRBJ2-2, with 9 bases identical to TRBD1. This CDR3 comprises 14 residues. V shed 6 bases and J 4 bases; nucleotides not matched to a gene: 3. Germline CDR1 is MNHEY and CDR2 is SMNVEV (reference sequence).

In this sample, this clone turned up a few times. V usage is TRBV27 and J usage is TRBJ1-5; weak D call: TRBD1 (6 bases). V was pared by 5 bases and J by 3 bases, with 11 bases between. Germline loops: CDR1 MNHEY, CDR2 SMNVEV (reference sequence). This CDR3 is built from 14 residues. For the CDR3, the DNA is TGTGCCAGCAGTCCTCAGGGGTACAATCAGCCCCAGCATTTT. Protein sequence: CASSPQGYNQPQHF.

J is TRBJ1-2 and V is TRBV19; 8 nucleotides agree with TRBD1. The CDR3 has 15 residues. V was pared by 8 bases and J by 1 base, with 9 bases of the junction left unmatched. Germline lookup yields CDR1 LNHDA and CDR2 SQIVND (reference sequence). CDR3 DNA: TGTGCCAGTTCAATTGGGGGACAGGATAACTATGGCTACACCTTC. Protein: CASSIGGQDNYGYTF. Filled out from reference TRBV19 and TRBJ1-2, the complete variable domain reads DGGITQSPKYLFRKEGQNVTLSCEQNLNHDAMYWYRQDPGQGLRLIYYSQIVNDFQKGDIAEGYSVSREKKESFPLTVTSAQKNPTAFYLCASSIGGQDNYGYTFGSGTRLTVV.

This chain links TRBV6-2 or TRBV6-3 with TRBJ1-5, with a tentative D call TRBD1 (6 bases). V was pared by 2 bases and J by 7 bases, with 15 bases between. Per the germline V gene, CDR1 is MNHEY and CDR2 is SVGEGT. The CDR3 sequence is 15 residues long. CDR3 sequence reads: CASSYPGGAWQPQHF. The CDR3 DNA sequence: TGTGCCAGCAGTTACCCTGGGGGGGCCTGGCAGCCCCAGCATTTT.

This chain uses TRBV11-2 with TRBJ2-7; a possible D gene is TRBD2 (7 bases). V lost 8 bases, J lost 3 bases, and 20 bases lay in between. The CDR3 covers 15 residues. Germline V gene data show CDR1 as SGHAT and CDR2 as FQNNGV. The CDR3: CASSSPRGAIYEQYF. In DNA form, the CDR3 reads TGTGCCAGCTCCTCTCCCCGGGGGGCGATCTACGAGCAGTACTTC. Together with reference TRBV11-2 and TRBJ2-7, the CDR3 gives the full variable domain: EAGVAQSPRYKIIEKRQSVAFWCNPISGHATLYWYQQILGQGPKLLIQFQNNGVVDDSQLPKDRFSAERLKGVDSTLKIQPAKLEDSAVYLCASSSPRGAIYEQYFGPGTRLTVT.

The J gene is TRBJ2-7, the V gene TRBV12-3 or TRBV12-4; D may be TRBD2 (5 bases). The CDR3 has 12 residues. The chain's CDR3 is CATVQRCDEQYV. DNA for the CDR3: TGTGCAACGGTCCAGCGGTGCGACGAGCAGTACGTC.

This sequence joins TRBV30 and TRBJ1-4; D is possibly TRBD1 (6 bases). CDR3 length: 14 amino acids. V was cut by 0 bases and J by 7 bases, with 12 bases left in between. Germline assignment: CDR1 GTSNPN and CDR2 SVGIG (reference sequence). CDR3 amino acids: CAWSVGGGGEKLFF. Here the CDR3 DNA reads TGTGCCTGGAGTGTAGGGGGAGGGGGTGAAAAACTGTTTTTT.

The genes are TRBV4-1 and TRBJ1-1; D remains ambiguous. Germline lookup yields CDR1 MGHRA and CDR2 YSYEKL. V dropped 1 base and J dropped 4 bases, with 13 bases sitting between them. The length of the CDR3 is 15 residues. CDR3 loop: CASSQGPGAGTEAFF. The CDR3 nucleotides are TGCGCCAGCAGCCAAGGGCCGGGAGCGGGCACTGAAGCTTTCTTT.